Each of the 28 T cell receptor beta chains below was sequenced from the same sample in a study of T cells in Graves' hyperthyroidism and ophthalmopathy. Amplified TCR beta CDR3 regions derived from RNA transcripts. Primed by the HTBI set, a first-round RT-PCR was run on the TCR CDR3. Each CDR3 protein is one row after TCRdb ran MiXCR on the multiplex PCR reads. The table lists approximately 250,000 distinct CDR3 sequences, around 26% of them singletons. Sequencing used blood. The source is a woman aged 40 to 50 with Graves' ophthalmopathy.

This clonotype was recorded many times. J is TRBJ2-7 and V is TRBV5-1; 7 nucleotides align to TRBD1. The V and J ends lost 4 bases and 6 bases, in that order; junction bases with no gene match: 13. The CDR3 totals 15 residues. CDR1 is SGHRS and CDR2 is YFSETQ in the germline V gene. CDR3: CASSGGDRDVAEQYF. DNA of the CDR3: TGCGCCAGCAGCGGGGGTGACAGGGACGTGGCCGAGCAGTACTTC.

This clonotype was counted many times. The CDR3 region has the DNA TGTGCCAGCAGCCAAGGGCTAGCGAACGAGCAGTACTTC. Translated: CASSQGLANEQYF. The J gene is TRBJ2-7, the V gene TRBV9; possible D gene TRBD2, 6 bases. Germline assignment: CDR1 SGDLS and CDR2 YYNGEE. V dropped 4 bases and J dropped 5 bases, with 13 bases sitting between them. The CDR3 extends over 13 amino acids. The entire variable domain, with the rest obtained from reference TRBV9 and TRBJ2-7, is as follows: DSGVTQTPKHLITATGQRVTLRCSPRSGDLSVYWYQQSLDQGLQFLIQYYNGEERAKGNILERFSAQQFPDLHSELNLSSLELGDSALYFCASSQGLANEQYFGPGTRLTVT.

Many counts were recorded for this clonotype. This chain links TRBV29-1 with TRBJ2-7; possibly TRBD1 for D (6 bases). V was trimmed by 5 bases and J by 5 bases, leaving 10 bases between them. CDR1 is SQVTM, CDR2 ANQGSEA, per germline. The CDR3 contains 11 residues. The CDR3: CSVPHRDEQYF. DNA of the CDR3: TGCAGCGTTCCTCACAGGGACGAGCAGTACTTC.

This clonotype was seen repeatedly, ten times or more. This chain links TRBV25-1 with TRBJ2-7; 10 bases are shared with TRBD2. Germline CDR1 MGHDK, CDR2 SYGVNS. J was trimmed by 7 bases and V by 6 bases; bases with no gene match: 9. This CDR3 is built from 14 residues. CDR3 nucleotide sequence: TGTGCCAGCAGCGGACTAGCGGCGGGGTCTGAGCAGTACTTC. Residues: CASSGLAAGSEQYF.

This clonotype was counted many times. The chain uses TRBV20-1 and TRBJ1-1, with a possible D match to TRBD1 (5 bases). Trimming pared 6 bases from V and 4 bases from J, leaving 15 bases between. There are 13 residues in the CDR3. Germline V gene data show CDR1 as DFQATT and CDR2 as SNEGSKA (reference sequence). CDR3 nucleotide sequence: TGCAGTGCCGACGGGGGGTCGGGCACTGAAGCTTTCTTT. Its protein is CSADGGSGTEAFF.

The chain is built from TRBV28 and TRBJ2-7; D is unresolved. This CDR3 is 12 amino acids long. Trimming shortened V by 2 bases and J by 7 bases, and 9 bases separated the two germline ends. Germline lookup yields CDR1 MDHEN and CDR2 SYDVKM. The CDR3 nucleotides are TGTGCCAGCAGTTTAAGATACCTTGAGCAGTACTTC. This codes for CASSLRYLEQYF.

This chain links TRBV6-5 with TRBJ1-1; tentatively, D is TRBD1 (5 bases). Trimming removed 4 bases from V and 4 bases from J, with 13 bases in between. This CDR3 contains 14 residues. The V gene's germline CDR1 is MNHEY and CDR2 SVGAGI. This CDR3 is CASSSRGSGTEAFF. CDR3 sequence (DNA): TGTGCCAGCAGTTCTAGGGGATCGGGCACTGAAGCTTTCTTT.

This clonotype was counted at least ten times. The J gene is TRBJ2-2, the V gene TRBV2; no reliable D call. Between the trimmed V and J ends, which lost 3 bases and 3 bases, there was a span of 8 bases. CDR3 length equals 14 residues. Germline values: CDR1 SNHLY, CDR2 FYNNEI. The CDR3 region is CASSDRDHTGELFF. DNA for the CDR3: TGTGCCAGCAGTGACAGAGACCACACCGGGGAGCTGTTTTTT. Full variable domain (outside the CDR3, taken from reference TRBV2 and TRBJ2-2): EPEVTQTPSHQVTQMGQEVILRCVPISNHLYFYWYRQILGQKVEFLVSFYNNEISEKSEIFDDQFSVERPDGSNFTLKIRSTKLEDSAMYFCASSDRDHTGELFFGEGSRLTVL.

This clonotype came up once. A read error may explain this, as a much larger clone is one base away. This chain uses TRBV5-4 with TRBJ1-5; the D is unclear. The CDR3 runs to 15 residues. Germline lookup yields CDR1 SGHNT and CDR2 YYREEE (reference sequence). The V and J ends lost 0 bases and 3 bases respectively, with 10 bases between them. CDR3 DNA: TGTGCCAGCAGCTTGGCGCCAGTTAACAATCAGCCCCAGCATTTT. It encodes CASSLAPVNNQPQHF.

This clonotype appeared many times. The chain recombines TRBV11-1 with TRBJ2-2, with D possibly TRBD1 on 5 matching bases. This CDR3 comprises 18 residues. Trimming cost V 1 base and J 1 base, with 16 bases left between them. Germline V lookup: CDR1 SGHAT, CDR2 FQDESV (reference sequence). CDR3 DNA sequence: TGTGCCAGCAGCTTAGTTTCTTTACAGGCCCTGAACACCGGGGAGCTGTTTTTT. Protein product: CASSLVSLQALNTGELFF. Drawing the rest from reference TRBV11-1 and TRBJ2-2, the complete variable domain is EAEVAQSPRYKITEKSQAVAFWCDPISGHATLYWYRQILGQGPELLVQFQDESVVDDSQLPKDRFSAERLKGVDSTLKIQPAELGDSAMYLCASSLVSLQALNTGELFFGEGSRLTVL.

At least ten counts were recorded for this clonotype. V and J are TRBV20-1 and TRBJ2-7; perhaps TRBD2 as D (5 bases). V lost 0 bases and J lost 1, with 16 bases in between. The CDR3 sequence is 16 residues long. The germline V gene encodes CDR1 DFQATT and CDR2 SNEGSKA (reference sequence). CDR3 region: CSARDQLASKSYEQYF. In DNA, the CDR3 is TGCAGTGCTAGAGATCAGTTGGCTAGCAAATCCTACGAGCAGTACTTC.

At least ten counts were recorded for this clonotype. The V call is TRBV4-1, the J call TRBJ2-5, with 7 nucleotides matching TRBD1. Germline CDR1 reads MGHRA; CDR2 reads YSYEKL. The CDR3 loop spans 15 amino acids. With V trimmed by 0 bases and J by 2 bases, 3 bases remained unmatched. For the CDR3, the DNA is TGCGCCAGCAGCCAAGACAGGGGACAGCAAGAGACCCAGTACTTC. Translated: CASSQDRGQQETQYF.

This clonotype appeared a few times. One junction end does not reproduce the germline sequence, and a read error may be involved. J is TRBJ1-6 and V is TRBV20-1; a possible D gene is TRBD1 (6 bases). The germline V gene has CDR1 DFQATT and CDR2 SNEGSKA (reference sequence). The CDR3 is made up of 12 amino acids. The CDR3 spells CSPDRPNGSLHF. For the CDR3, the DNA is TGCAGTCCTGACAGGCCTAATGGATCCCTCCACTTC.

In its sample, this clonotype was seen many times. This rearrangement joins TRBV30 to TRBJ1-2, with TRBD1 as a possible D gene (5 bases). In germline, CDR1 is GTSNPN, CDR2 SVGIG (reference sequence). Trimming cost V 3 bases and J 7 bases, with 15 bases left between them. The CDR3 loop spans 13 amino acids. CDR3 in amino acids: CAWSPGRERGYTF. In DNA, the CDR3 is TGTGCCTGGAGCCCCGGCAGGGAACGTGGCTACACCTTC.

This clonotype was seen at least ten times. The gene calls are TRBV6-5 and TRBJ1-1; D perhaps matches TRBD1 (6 bases). V lost 2 bases and J 0 bases, leaving 10 bases between the germline ends. CDR1 and CDR2 (germline): MNHEY, SVGAGI. The CDR3 is 15 residues long. The CDR3 region is CASSYRTAMNTEAFF. Here the CDR3 DNA reads TGTGCCAGCAGTTACCGGACAGCCATGAACACTGAAGCTTTCTTT.

This clonotype was found many times. V usage is TRBV12-3 or TRBV12-4 and J usage is TRBJ2-7; 9 nucleotides match TRBD2. J was trimmed by 7 bases and V by 6 bases; bases with no gene match: 10. This CDR3 is 14 amino acids long. The chain's CDR3 is CASSLSGSAREQYF. CDR3 DNA sequence: TGTGCCAGCAGCCTTAGCGGGAGTGCGAGAGAGCAGTACTTC.

This clonotype was detected ten times or more. J is TRBJ2-7 and V is TRBV10-1, with D possibly called TRBD1 or TRBD2 (5 bases each). Germline CDR1 is WNHNN and CDR2 is SYGVQD (reference sequence). Trimming shortened V by 8 bases and J by 6 bases, and 17 bases separated the two germline ends. The CDR3 is 13 residues long. CDR3 sequence reads: CASSGQTGGEQYF. CDR3 nucleotides: TGCGCCAGCTCGGGCCAAACTGGGGGCGAGCAGTACTTC.

This clonotype was seen at least ten times. This rearrangement joins TRBV6-1 to TRBJ1-3; the D is unclear. The CDR3 consists of 15 residues. Germline CDR1 and CDR2: MNHNS and SASEGT. V gave up 1 base and J gave up 0 bases, with 7 bases separating them. CDR3 residues: CASSEDPFSGNTIYF. CDR3 bases: TGTGCCAGCAGTGAAGACCCGTTCTCTGGAAACACCATATATTTT.

This clonotype was seen at least ten times. The chain uses TRBV20-1 and TRBJ1-5; 9 nucleotides line up with TRBD1. Germline V gene lookup returns CDR1 DFQATT and CDR2 SNEGSKA (reference sequence). The CDR3 has 17 residues. V shed 6 bases, J shed 0 bases, and the junction held 12 bases outside the gene matches. The CDR3 nucleotides are TGCAGTGCCCAACAGGGGGCGGTACCGCTTAGCAATCAGCCCCAGCATTTT. Its protein is CSAQQGAVPLSNQPQHF.

At least ten counts were recorded for this clonotype. The chain links TRBV28 to TRBJ2-7; tentatively, D is TRBD1 (6 bases). With 2 bases removed from V and 2 bases from J, the gap between germline ends came to 10 bases. CDR1 and CDR2 (germline): MDHEN, SYDVKM. CDR3 length: 14 residues. CDR3 amino acids: CASSLTTGTYEQYF. The CDR3, as DNA: TGTGCCAGCAGTTTAACTACAGGGACCTACGAGCAGTACTTC.

Concerning this clonotype itself: A much bigger clone sits one base away, suggesting this may be a read error. The genes are TRBV6-1 and TRBJ2-7; 11 positions agree with TRBD1. The CDR3 is 15 amino acids. Germline V CDR1 and CDR2: MNHNS, SASEGT. CDR3 residues: CASSGRDRGEYEQHF. DNA of the CDR3: TGTGCCAGCAGTGGCCGGGACAGGGGGGAGTACGAGCAGCACTTC.

This clonotype was detected ten times or more. J is TRBJ1-3 and V is TRBV12-3 or TRBV12-4; weak D call: TRBD1 (5 bases). Deletions cut 7 bases from V and 0 bases from J, with 10 bases between. CDR3 length: 14 residues. CDR3: CASKVTDSGNTIYF. CDR3 DNA: TGTGCCAGCAAAGTGACAGACTCTGGAAACACCATATATTTT.

This clonotype was counted ten times or more. The V call is TRBV29-1, the J call TRBJ1-1; the match to TRBD1 covers 10 bases. Germline trimming cut 6 bases from V and 3 bases from J; bases unmatched to any gene: 1. The CDR3 covers 12 residues. CDR1 and CDR2 from the germline V gene are SQVTM and ANQGSEA. CDR3 nucleotide sequence: TGCAGCGTAGGACAGGGGGACACTGAAGCTTTCTTT. This codes for CSVGQGDTEAFF.

This clonotype was counted ten times or more. The CDR3 DNA reads as TGTGCCAGCAGTTTCGGTACGGGATCACCCCTCCACTTT. This sequence encodes CASSFGTGSPLHF. V gene TRBV12-3 or TRBV12-4 combines with J gene TRBJ1-6; D gene uncertain. Trimming cost V 3 bases and J 10 bases, with 10 bases left between them. The CDR3 covers 13 residues.

The chain employs TRBV5-8 and TRBJ2-5; the D is unclear. Trimming removed 3 bases from V and 6 bases from J, with 9 bases in between. Germline V gene lookup returns CDR1 SGHTS and CDR2 YDEGEE. CDR3 length: 12 residues. The CDR3 sequence is CASSSIGQTQYF. DNA for the CDR3: TGTGCCAGCAGCTCGATAGGGCAGACCCAGTACTTC.

Many counts were recorded for this clonotype. This chain links TRBV5-4 with TRBJ2-6; D is undetermined. V shed 0 bases and J shed 0 bases, with 10 bases lying between them. CDR1 is SGHNT, CDR2 YYREEE, per germline (reference sequence). This CDR3 spans 17 amino acids. The CDR3 bases are TGTGCCAGCAGCTTGGAGGCTAGATCCTCTGGGGCCAACGTCCTGACTTTC. Translating it yields CASSLEARSSGANVLTF.

This clonotype appeared a few times. The chain is built from TRBV3-1 and TRBJ2-2, with D possibly matching TRBD2 (5 bases). This CDR3 is built from 16 residues. CDR1 LGHDT and CDR2 YNNKEL come from the germline V gene (reference sequence). Trimming cost V 1 base and J 6 bases, with 15 bases left between them. CDR3 amino acids: CASSQVLFPGSGELFF. CDR3 coding DNA: TGTGCCAGCAGCCAAGTGCTCTTCCCGGGATCCGGGGAGCTGTTTTTT.

The chain links TRBV7-2 to TRBJ2-7; 7 bases fit TRBD2. The CDR3 sequence is 15 residues long. Trimming cost V 1 base and J 3 bases; bases outside gene matches: 6. CDR1 and CDR2 from the germline V gene are SGHTA and FQGNSA. CDR3 region: CASSLGRGVSYEQYF. The CDR3 DNA is TGTGCCAGCAGCTTAGGTCGGGGGGTCAGCTACGAGCAGTACTTC.